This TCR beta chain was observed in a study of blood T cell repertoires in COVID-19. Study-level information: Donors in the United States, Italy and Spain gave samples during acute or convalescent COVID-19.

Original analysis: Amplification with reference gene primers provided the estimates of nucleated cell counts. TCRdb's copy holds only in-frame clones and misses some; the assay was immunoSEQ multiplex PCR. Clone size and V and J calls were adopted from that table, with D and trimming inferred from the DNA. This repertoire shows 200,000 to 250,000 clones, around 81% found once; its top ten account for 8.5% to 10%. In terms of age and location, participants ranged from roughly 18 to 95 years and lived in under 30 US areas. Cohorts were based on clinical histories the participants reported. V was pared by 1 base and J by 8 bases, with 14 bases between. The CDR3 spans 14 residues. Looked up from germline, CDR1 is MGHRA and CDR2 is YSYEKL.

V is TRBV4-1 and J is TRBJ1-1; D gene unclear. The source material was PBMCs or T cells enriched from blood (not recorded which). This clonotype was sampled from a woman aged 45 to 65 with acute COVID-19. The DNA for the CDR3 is TGCGCCAGCAGCCAAGTTGTAAGCCAGGTAGAAGCTTTCTTT. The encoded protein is CASSQVVSQVEAFF.